This record covers a single TCR beta chain. Its target is unknown. The data derive from a study of blood T cells in healthy people across ages. Study findings and constraints: Higher diversity and more naive CD4+ cells were features of long-lived donors, compared to aged donors. The fall in TCR beta diversity per million T cells was roughly linear with age.

The V gene's germline CDR1 is MGHDK and CDR2 SYGVNS. The CDR3 spans 16 residues. Trimming at V came to 0 bases and at J to 5 bases, leaving 8 bases not matched to a gene. Peripheral blood was drawn, roughly 10 milliliters per donor. The second PCR ran about 7 to 12 cycles with a sample-barcoded 5' primer and J-beta primers. TCRdb recomputed calls from the 5' RACE reads with MiXCR, one row per CDR3 protein. The top ten hold around 15% of the sample, which has 800,000 to 1,000,000 distinct CDR3 sequences, about 48% seen once. The source material was blood. The clonotype was recovered from a man aged 25-45 years in good health. The chain combines TRBV25-1 with TRBJ2-5, with 8 bases fitting TRBD1. Here the CDR3 DNA reads TGTGCCAGCAGTGAATACGGACAGGGCCTACCGGAGACCCAGTACTTC. Its translation is CASSEYGQGLPETQYF. Filled out from reference TRBV25-1 and TRBJ2-5, the complete variable domain reads EADIYQTPRYLVIGTGKKITLECSQTMGHDKMYWYQQDPGMELHLIHYSYGVNSTEKGDLSSESTVSRIRTEHFPLTLESARPSHTSQYLCASSEYGQGLPETQYFGPGTRLLVL.